What follows are 30 T cell receptor beta chains derived from one specimen sequenced in a study of patients and donors after allogeneic stem cell transplantation. TCRdb reanalysed the RT-PCR reads using MiXCR and keeps one entry per CDR3 protein. The profile shows approximately 150,000 distinct CDR3 sequences, about 30% of them singletons. The sample comprised blood, either unsorted or a sorted T cell fraction (not recorded which). The receptors stem from a human donor who was either an allogeneic HSCT recipient or a stem cell or donor lymphocyte infusion donor (not recorded which). It is not recorded whose cells these are; they may come from a transplant donor.

This clonotype was observed a handful of times. The rearrangement links TRBV6-6 to TRBJ2-1; 8 bases fit TRBD1. V was clipped by 6 bases and J by 9 bases; unmatched bases: 13. CDR3 size: 15 residues. Germline V gene data show CDR1 as MNHNY and CDR2 as SVGAGI (reference sequence). The CDR3 is CASSSSDRGAGEQFF. CDR3 in DNA: TGTGCCAGCAGCTCCTCCGACAGGGGAGCGGGTGAGCAGTTCTTC.

This chain links TRBV20-1 with TRBJ1-4, with D uncertain. V dropped 6 bases and J dropped 5 bases, with 16 bases sitting between them. Germline CDR1 DFQATT, CDR2 SNEGSKA (reference sequence). The CDR3 sequence is 14 residues long. The CDR3 loop is CSAPMGFQNEKLFF. The CDR3, as DNA: TGCAGTGCCCCTATGGGGTTTCAAAATGAAAAACTGTTTTTT.

The table lists this clonotype with a few counts. The chain has TRBV7-8 and TRBJ2-3; D is unresolved. Trimming removed 1 base from V and 7 bases from J, with 12 bases in between. Germline lookup yields CDR1 SGHVS and CDR2 FQNEAQ. The CDR3 loop spans 14 amino acids. The CDR3 loop reads CASSLGITLNTQYF. The DNA for the CDR3 is TGTGCCAGCAGCTTAGGAATAACCCTCAATACGCAGTATTTT. The variable domain in full, with the rest retrieved from reference TRBV7-8 and TRBJ2-3, is GAGVSQSPRYKVAKRGQDVALRCDPISGHVSLFWYQQALGQGPEFLTYFQNEAQLDKSGLPSDRFFAERPEGSVSTLKIQRTQQEDSAVYLCASSLGITLNTQYFGPGTRLTVL.

The J gene is TRBJ1-2, the V gene TRBV18; TRBD1 matches 7 bases. The CDR3 has 14 residues. Germline trimming cut 1 base from V and 2 bases from J; bases unmatched to any gene: 1. The germline CDR1 and CDR2 sequences are KGHSH and LQKENI. CDR3 sequence reads: CASSPQTGNYGYTF. As DNA, the CDR3 is TGTGCCAGCTCACCACAGACAGGGAACTATGGCTACACCTTC.

The V call is TRBV28, the J call TRBJ1-5, with a weak D call TRBD1 (6 bases). The germline gives CDR1 MDHEN, CDR2 SYDVKM. V lost 1 base, J lost 8 bases, and 9 bases lay in between. This CDR3 has 13 amino acids. Written as DNA, the CDR3 is TGTGCCAGCAGTTTATCAGGGGCTGAGCCCCAGCATTTT. Protein: CASSLSGAEPQHF.

This clonotype was observed a few times. V usage is TRBV5-6 and J usage is TRBJ2-1, with D perhaps assigned TRBD1 or TRBD2 (5 bases each). The V gene's germline CDR1 is SGHDT and CDR2 YYEEEE. The V end was cut by 4 bases, the J end by 6 bases, with 11 bases between. The CDR3 is 13 residues long. CDR3 loop: CASSVGTANEQFF. The CDR3 DNA follows: TGTGCCAGCAGCGTTGGGACCGCCAATGAGCAGTTCTTC.

This chain connects TRBV20-1 to TRBJ2-7, with 7 bases identical to TRBD2. Per germline, CDR1 DFQATT and CDR2 SNEGSKA (reference sequence). This CDR3 has 14 residues. The V segment lost 0 bases and the J segment 6 bases; nucleotides outside the gene matches: 8. In DNA form, the CDR3 reads TGCAGTGCTAGAGATGGGAGGGCCACTAGCGAGCAGTACTTC. Encoded protein: CSARDGRATSEQYF.

The chain has TRBV6-5 and TRBJ2-7; D might be TRBD1 (6 bases). V gave up 0 bases and J gave up 2 bases, with 11 bases separating them. This CDR3 spans 15 amino acids. Germline CDR1 MNHEY, CDR2 SVGAGI. CDR3 DNA: TGTGCCAGCAGTTACTCCGGACAGCTAGCCTACGAGCAGTACTTC. This encodes CASSYSGQLAYEQYF.

The chain uses TRBV6-2 or TRBV6-3 and TRBJ2-1; 11 nucleotides agree with TRBD2. Germline CDR1 MNHEY, CDR2 SVGEGT. V shed 6 bases and J 9 bases; nucleotides not matched to a gene: 10. The CDR3 sequence is 15 residues long. This CDR3 reads CASRIAGGPRGEQFF. In DNA, the CDR3 is TGTGCCAGCAGGATAGCGGGAGGGCCGCGAGGTGAGCAGTTCTTC.

J is TRBJ2-3 and V is TRBV28, with 7 bases matching TRBD2. The junction had 9 bases not matched to a gene; V was cut back by 5 bases and J by 1 base. Per germline, CDR1 MDHEN and CDR2 SYDVKM. There are 16 residues in the CDR3. CDR3 DNA sequence: TGTGCCAGCAGTCCTCCCGGACTAGGGGGCACAGATACGCAGTATTTT. As protein: CASSPPGLGGTDTQYF.

DNA for the CDR3: TGTGCCAGGGGCCGCCAAGGAGATGAGCAGTTCTTC. Protein sequence: CARGRQGDEQFF. The J gene is TRBJ2-1, the V gene TRBV2; unclear D gene. Germline V gene sequence: CDR1 SNHLY, CDR2 FYNNEI. Trimming removed 9 bases from V and 8 bases from J, with 14 bases in between. The CDR3 runs to 12 residues.

This clonotype was detected many times. The chain is built from TRBV6-1 and TRBJ1-5; D is ambiguous. The CDR3 consists of 12 residues. V lost 3 bases, J lost 4 bases, and 4 bases lay in between. Germline CDR1 and CDR2: MNHNS and SASEGT. CDR3 nucleotide sequence: TGTGCCAGCAGTGAGTGGAATCAGCCCCAGCATTTT. Translation: CASSEWNQPQHF.

On this clonotype itself: The conserved phenylalanine or tryptophan is not found at the CDR3 terminus, so this likely reflects a read error. The rearrangement links TRBV6-5 to TRBJ1-3; perhaps TRBD1 as D (6 bases). Trimming took 7 bases from V and 0 from J, leaving 13 bases between them. CDR1 is MNHEY, CDR2 SVGAGI, per germline. This CDR3 region has 15 residues. The CDR3 spells CASTPTGFSGNTIYS. The CDR3 bases are TGTGCCAGCACCCCGACAGGCTTCTCTGGAAACACCATATATTCT.

The chain is built from TRBV27 and TRBJ2-7; D may be TRBD1 or TRBD2 (5 bases each). V dropped 6 bases and J dropped 11 bases, with 17 bases sitting between them. CDR3 length equals 12 residues. The V gene's germline CDR1 is MNHEY and CDR2 SMNVEV (reference sequence). CDR3 nucleotides: TGTGCCAGCAGCCCCGGGACGGCGTTAAAGTACTTC. This codes for CASSPGTALKYF.

This clonotype has just a few counts. The chain has TRBV12-3 or TRBV12-4 and TRBJ1-5; D is unclear. Trimming removed 3 bases from V and 2 bases from J, with 11 bases in between. The CDR3 has 15 residues. The CDR3 nucleotides are TGTGCCAGCAGTTTCCATAGGTCCGGCAATCAGCCCCAGCATTTT. It specifies CASSFHRSGNQPQHF.

This clonotype was observed a few times. The chain joins TRBV3-1 to TRBJ1-2; D gene ambiguous. The germline V and J ends were trimmed by 5 bases and 4 bases, with 8 bases remaining between them. Germline assignment: CDR1 LGHDT and CDR2 YNNKEL (reference sequence). The CDR3 is 12 residues long. The CDR3, as DNA: TGTGCCAGCAGCGAATTTAGCTATGGCTACACCTTC. Encoded protein: CASSEFSYGYTF.

This clonotype came up a few times. The gene calls are TRBV7-2 and TRBJ1-2; the D is unclear. V shed 3 bases and J shed 8 bases, with 16 bases lying between them. Germline V gene data show CDR1 as SGHTA and CDR2 as FQGNSA. CDR3 length: 14 amino acids. The CDR3: CASSFDRALVGYTF. The CDR3 nucleotides are TGTGCCAGCAGCTTCGACCGGGCCTTAGTAGGCTACACCTTC.

This clonotype was seen only a few times. This chain uses TRBV7-3 with TRBJ2-7; TRBD1 might be the D (5 bases). CDR1 and CDR2 from the germline V gene are SGHTA and FQGTGA. The CDR3 has 13 residues. V was pared by 2 bases and J by 3 bases, with 8 bases between. This chain's CDR3 is CASSLSRDYEQYF. CDR3 DNA: TGTGCCAGCAGCTTATCCAGGGACTACGAGCAGTACTTC.

The chain is built from TRBV20-1 and TRBJ2-1; D uncertain. Germline loops: CDR1 DFQATT, CDR2 SNEGSKA (reference sequence). Trimming stripped 5 bases from V and 5 bases from J, with 10 bases between. This CDR3 contains 12 residues. For the CDR3, the DNA is TGCAGTGCTGGCCCCCCCAACAATGAGCAGTTCTTC. Translating gives CSAGPPNNEQFF.

This chain joins TRBV5-5 and TRBJ1-5, with D perhaps TRBD1 (5 bases). CDR1 SGHKS and CDR2 YYEKEE come from the germline V gene (reference sequence). V was shortened by 3 bases and J by 7 bases, with 17 bases between the two germline ends. This CDR3 is built from 15 residues. CDR3 residues: CASSWETGQGQPQHF. CDR3 nucleotide sequence: TGTGCCAGCAGCTGGGAAACGGGGCAGGGCCAGCCCCAGCATTTT.

In its sample, this clonotype was seen a few times. This rearrangement joins TRBV5-1 to TRBJ2-5; 9 bases fit TRBD1. The trim removed 0 bases at V and 4 bases at J, leaving 4 bases unmatched. In germline, CDR1 is SGHRS, CDR2 YFSETQ. This CDR3 has 15 amino acids. As DNA, the CDR3 is TGCGCCAGCAGCTTGGTCCCGGGACAGGGAGAGACCCAGTACTTC. It encodes CASSLVPGQGETQYF.

This clonotype came up a few times. J is TRBJ1-4 and V is TRBV18; D remains unclear. The CDR3 spans 15 residues. Trimming removed 2 bases from V and 8 bases from J, with 15 bases in between. Germline assignment: CDR1 KGHSH and CDR2 LQKENI. The CDR3 region has the DNA TGTGCCAGCTCACCATCCGGAGTGGGCCGAGAAAAACTGTTTTTT. It specifies CASSPSGVGREKLFF.

V usage is TRBV5-1 and J usage is TRBJ2-4; D might be TRBD2 (5 bases). Deletions cut 0 bases from V and 8 bases from J, with 18 bases between. The V gene's germline CDR1 is SGHRS and CDR2 YFSETQ. The CDR3 runs 16 residues. CDR3 residues: CASSLVGQVSADIQYF. CDR3 bases: TGCGCCAGCAGCTTGGTCGGTCAGGTTAGCGCGGACATTCAGTACTTC.

This chain uses TRBV6-5 with TRBJ2-5; D unresolved. Between the trimmed V and J ends, which lost 0 bases and 5 bases, there was a span of 13 bases. Germline loops: CDR1 MNHEY, CDR2 SVGAGI. The CDR3 is made up of 15 amino acids. The CDR3 DNA sequence: TGTGCCAGCAGTTACTCGTCGATTAAAGCGGAGACCCAGTACTTC. Amino acid sequence: CASSYSSIKAETQYF.

The rearrangement uses TRBV7-3 and TRBJ2-3; D may be TRBD2 (5 bases). The CDR3 has 17 residues. The V end lost 2 bases, the J end lost 2 bases, and 17 bases lay between the germline ends. CDR1 is SGHTA, CDR2 FQGTGA, per germline. CDR3 sequence: CASSLSGGPLPTDTQYF. As DNA, the CDR3 is TGTGCCAGCAGCTTATCCGGCGGGCCTCTTCCCACAGATACGCAGTATTTT.

This clonotype was found once. The V gene is TRBV11-2, the J gene TRBJ2-3, with a tentative D call TRBD2 (5 bases). The CDR3 sequence is 15 residues long. The ends were cut back, 1 base at V and 6 bases at J, with 14 bases in the middle. Germline CDR1 and CDR2: SGHAT and FQNNGV. The CDR3 spells CASSLGAGLRDTQYF. CDR3 nucleotides: TGTGCCAGCAGCTTAGGTGCGGGCCTAAGGGATACGCAGTATTTT.

This clonotype showed up just a few times. The V gene is TRBV29-1, the J gene TRBJ1-5; the D gene is possibly TRBD1 (5 bases). V lost 4 bases and J lost 6, with 13 bases in between. CDR1 and CDR2 from the germline V gene are SQVTM and ANQGSEA. This CDR3 has 13 amino acids. In nucleotides, the CDR3 is TGCAGCGTTGCAAGTAGGGGTTCTCAGCCCCAGCATTTT. This encodes CSVASRGSQPQHF.

The chain is built from TRBV4-3 and TRBJ2-7, with 9 nucleotides matching TRBD2. The CDR3 has 18 residues. V was clipped by 0 bases and J by 5 bases; unmatched bases: 14. Germline CDR1 is LGHNA and CDR2 is YSLEER. The CDR3 loop is CASSQDFAGTSLLNEQYF. DNA for the CDR3: TGCGCCAGCAGCCAAGATTTCGCCGGGACTAGCCTTTTAAACGAGCAGTACTTC.

This clonotype came up a few times. The rearrangement uses TRBV6-5 and TRBJ2-5; D call uncertain. Germline V gene sequence: CDR1 MNHEY, CDR2 SVGAGI. This CDR3 region has 14 residues. With 0 bases removed from V and 7 bases from J, the gap between germline ends came to 12 bases. As DNA, the CDR3 is TGTGCCAGCAGTTACTCCGGCGGTTCGGGGACCCAGTACTTC. The encoded protein is CASSYSGGSGTQYF.

J is TRBJ1-1 and V is TRBV20-1, with TRBD1 matching over 10 bases. The length of the CDR3 is 15 residues. CDR1 DFQATT and CDR2 SNEGSKA come from the germline V gene (reference sequence). Unmatched junction bases numbered 8, after V lost 3 bases and J lost 4 bases. CDR3: CSARLPGQGSTEAFF. DNA of the CDR3: TGCAGTGCTAGGCTCCCGGGACAGGGGAGCACTGAAGCTTTCTTT.